This T cell receptor beta chain was captured in a study of post-analysis software for immune sequencing data. Study-level results: About five TRBV segments appeared more often in patients than in controls, and TRBV5-6, TRBV5-1 and TRBV20-1 were among these. People with multiple sclerosis had a significantly lower normalized Chao1 diversity than controls did. Under F measure analysis, samples from one preparation batch co-clustered strongly.

Notes on this clonotype: Its antigen remains unknown.

Carried by the TCR beta cDNA libraries were unique molecular identifiers. Between about 1 and 11 million T cells gave rise to 500,000 to 600,000 cDNA molecules. One entry per CDR3 protein results from TCRdb running MiXCR on the PCR reads. The table has some 690,000 distinct CDR3 sequences, 55% to 60% seen once; the top ten hold roughly 12%. With 3 bases removed from V and 7 bases from J, the gap between germline ends came to 23 bases. The CDR3 loop spans 17 amino acids. Looked up from germline, CDR1 is MGHDK and CDR2 is SYGVNS. This clonotype was sampled from a girl aged 2 to 9 with multiple sclerosis. The chain uses TRBV25-1 and TRBJ2-3; D is undetermined. Sequencing input: blood. CDR3 region: CASSDIEGSGDRNTQYF. The CDR3 bases are TGTGCCAGCAGTGATATAGAAGGCAGTGGTGATCGGAATACGCAGTATTTT.